The next 25 T cell receptor beta chains were all read from a single sample in a study of cytomegalovirus exposure and HLA in healthy donors. 13 Jbeta primers and 60 Vbeta primers were used for the PCR. Sequencing used immunoSEQ multiplex PCR; TCRdb keeps in-frame clones, though not all of them. The sample lists about 150,000 clones, approximately 78% seen once, with less than 15% in the top ten. Sequenced input: PBMCs. These receptors all stem from a woman aged 45-60 years in good health and CMV-seropositive.

This rearrangement joins TRBV6-5 to TRBJ2-1, with a tentative D call TRBD2 (6 bases). The CDR3 has 16 amino acids. V was shortened by 0 bases and J by 4 bases, with 13 bases between the two germline ends. The germline V gene has CDR1 MNHEY and CDR2 SVGAGI. CDR3 amino acids: CASSYSQGLFYNEQFF. Written as DNA, the CDR3 is TGTGCCAGCAGTTACTCCCAAGGACTATTTTACAATGAGCAGTTCTTC.

The rearrangement uses TRBV19 and TRBJ1-1, with 8 bases lining up with TRBD1. Germline CDR1 is LNHDA and CDR2 is SQIVND (reference sequence). This CDR3 is 14 amino acids long. V lost 6 bases to trimming and J lost 4 bases; unmatched junction nucleotides: 7. The CDR3 bases are TGTGCCAGTAGCCCCCAGGGGGCGGGCACTGAAGCTTTCTTT. Translation: CASSPQGAGTEAFF.

The chain combines TRBV7-9 with TRBJ2-1; D uncertain. The CDR3 sequence is 12 residues long. Per germline, CDR1 SEHNR and CDR2 FQNEAQ (reference sequence). With 5 bases removed from V and 11 bases from J, the gap between germline ends came to 13 bases. CDR3 sequence reads: CASSTQELKQFF. The DNA of the CDR3 is TGTGCCAGCAGCACGCAAGAACTTAAGCAGTTCTTC.

The rearrangement joins TRBV10-2 to TRBJ2-1, with 11 nucleotides matching TRBD2. V shed 3 bases, J shed 0 bases, and the junction held 7 bases outside the gene matches. Per the germline V gene, CDR1 is WSHSY and CDR2 is SAAADI. The CDR3 is 18 residues long. The CDR3 region has the DNA TGCGCCAGCAGTGAAAATAGCGGGGGGGCCGGCTCCTACAATGAGCAGTTCTTC. Encoded protein: CASSENSGGAGSYNEQFF.

This clone was observed a handful of times. One junction end does not reproduce the germline sequence, and a read error may be involved. This specimen includes other DNA sequences encoding the same CDR3. The chain recombines TRBV7-9 with TRBJ2-3; 9 bases map to TRBD2. The CDR3 length is 12 residues. CDR1 and CDR2 (germline): SEHNR, FQNEAQ (reference sequence). In DNA form, the CDR3 reads TGTGCCAGCAGCCCCGGGACTAGCCCCTCGAATTTT. The encoded protein is CASSPGTSPSNF.

V and J are TRBV5-1 and TRBJ2-5, with D maybe TRBD2 (5 bases). CDR1 is SGHRS, CDR2 YFSETQ, per germline. The CDR3 has 14 residues. V was trimmed by 1 base and J by 1 base, leaving 8 bases between them. The CDR3 nucleotides are TGCGCCAGCAGCTTGCAAGGACTCCAAGAGACCCAGTACTTC. Translating it yields CASSLQGLQETQYF.

As DNA, the CDR3 is TGTGCCAGCAGTTTCTCGGACAGGGGCTCCTACGAGCAGTACTTC. Amino acids: CASSFSDRGSYEQYF. The rearrangement joins TRBV6-5 to TRBJ2-5; 9 nucleotides line up with TRBD1. The last part of the DNA fits TRBJ2-7 better; the J call may be wrong. The CDR3 has 15 amino acids. Germline values: CDR1 MNHEY, CDR2 SVGAGI.

The chain combines TRBV7-8 with TRBJ1-1; D call uncertain. Germline lookup yields CDR1 SGHVS and CDR2 FQNEAQ. The ends were cut back, 2 bases at V and 7 bases at J, with 8 bases in the middle. The CDR3 spans 12 residues. CDR3 in amino acids: CASSLTGIEAFF. The CDR3, as DNA: TGTGCCAGCAGCTTAACTGGTATTGAAGCTTTCTTT.

The chain couples TRBV7-9 to TRBJ1-1, with D maybe TRBD1 (5 bases). Germline values: CDR1 SEHNR, CDR2 FQNEAQ (reference sequence). V was trimmed by 5 bases and J by 3 bases, leaving 16 bases between them. The CDR3 loop spans 15 amino acids. The CDR3 spells CASSLRGGGDTEAFF. The CDR3, as DNA: TGTGCCAGCAGCCTACGGGGGGGTGGGGACACTGAAGCTTTCTTT. Full variable domain (remainder filled in from reference TRBV7-9 and TRBJ1-1): DTGVSQNPRHKITKRGQNVTFRCDPISEHNRLYWYRQTLGQGPEFLTYFQNEAQLEKSRLLSDRFSAERPKGSFSTLEIQRTEQGDSAMYLCASSLRGGGDTEAFFGQGTRLTVV.

The V gene is TRBV19, the J gene TRBJ2-1; D is uncertain. The ends were cut back, 3 bases at V and 0 bases at J, with 9 bases in the middle. From germline, CDR1 is LNHDA and CDR2 SQIVND (reference sequence). The CDR3 sequence is 15 residues long. CDR3 protein: CASSMLLSSYNEQFF. CDR3 sequence (DNA): TGTGCCAGTAGTATGCTTCTCAGCTCCTACAATGAGCAGTTCTTC.

This chain links TRBV6-4 with TRBJ2-7; a weak D match, TRBD1 (5 bases). Trimming cost V 0 bases and J 0 bases, with 9 bases left between them. The CDR3 is made up of 15 amino acids. Germline loops: CDR1 MRHNA, CDR2 SNTAGT. In DNA, the CDR3 is TGTGCCAGCAGTGACTCGGAACAGGACTCCTACGAGCAGTACTTC. This translates into CASSDSEQDSYEQYF.

V gene TRBV18 combines with J gene TRBJ2-3; maybe TRBD2 (6 bases). Trimming removed 0 bases from V and 8 bases from J, with 12 bases in between. The CDR3 has 14 residues. Germline CDR1 KGHSH, CDR2 LQKENI. In DNA form, the CDR3 reads TGTGCCAGCTCACCACCCTCTCTCGGGGGTACGCAGTATTTT. This sequence encodes CASSPPSLGGTQYF.

This sequence joins TRBV7-3 and TRBJ2-1, with D possibly matching TRBD1 (6 bases). The V gene lost 2 bases and the J gene lost 0 bases, with 14 bases spanning the gap. The germline V gene encodes CDR1 SGHTA and CDR2 FQGTGA. This CDR3 region has 17 residues. DNA for the CDR3: TGTGCCAGCAGCTTACCCACTACAGGGAGCTCCTACAATGAGCAGTTCTTC. It encodes CASSLPTTGSSYNEQFF.

This rearrangement joins TRBV5-5 to TRBJ2-5, with 8 bases that match TRBD2. CDR3 length equals 14 residues. J gave up 6 bases and V 3 bases, and 7 bases lay outside the gene matches. The germline CDR1 and CDR2 sequences are SGHKS and YYEKEE (reference sequence). CDR3 in amino acids: CASSSSGGGKTQYF. Written as DNA, the CDR3 is TGTGCCAGCAGCTCCTCCGGGGGGGGCAAGACCCAGTACTTC.

This clone has a single count. This chain connects TRBV6-1 to TRBJ1-2; 8 bases map to TRBD1. This CDR3 has 17 residues. Trimming removed 2 bases from V and 5 bases from J; junction bases left unmatched: 13. Germline V gives CDR1 MNHNS, CDR2 SASEGT. The CDR3 loop is CASSENIGQGLPYGYTF. CDR3 coding DNA: TGTGCCAGCAGTGAAAATATCGGACAGGGTTTACCTTATGGCTACACCTTC.

A single count supports this clone. V usage is TRBV18 and J usage is TRBJ2-5, with 7 bases aligning to TRBD2. The CDR3 totals 18 residues. The V and J ends lost 1 base and 1 base, in that order; junction bases with no gene match: 12. Germline values: CDR1 KGHSH, CDR2 LQKENI. The CDR3 DNA follows: TGTGCCAGCTCACCACGGCAGGGTTTCGGGGGGATCCAAGAGACCCAGTACTTC. Its translation: CASSPRQGFGGIQETQYF.

This clone has a single count. The J gene is TRBJ2-7, the V gene TRBV11-2, with 8 bases fitting TRBD2. Trimming cost V 1 base and J 5 bases; bases outside gene matches: 10. The CDR3 is made up of 16 amino acids. Germline values: CDR1 SGHAT, CDR2 FQNNGV. CDR3 residues: CASSLGTSGNFHEQYF. Written as DNA, the CDR3 is TGTGCCAGCAGCTTAGGCACTAGCGGCAATTTCCACGAGCAGTACTTC.

This clone occurred a few times. This rearrangement joins TRBV6-5 to TRBJ1-2; 9 nucleotides match TRBD1. This CDR3 has 15 residues. J was trimmed by 8 bases and V by 8 bases; bases with no gene match: 15. Germline V gene data show CDR1 as MNHEY and CDR2 as SVGAGI. The chain's CDR3 is CASRPSGDRVWGYTF. CDR3 nucleotides: TGTGCCAGCCGCCCATCCGGGGACAGGGTGTGGGGCTACACCTTC.

The rearrangement uses TRBV6-5 and TRBJ2-7, with D perhaps TRBD2 (5 bases). Per the germline V gene, CDR1 is MNHEY and CDR2 is SVGAGI. V dropped 0 bases and J dropped 2 bases, with 8 bases sitting between them. The CDR3 sequence is 14 residues long. The CDR3 region has the DNA TGTGCCAGCAGTTACTCTGAGGGAACCTACGAGCAGTACTTC. Protein product: CASSYSEGTYEQYF.

V and J are TRBV6-6 and TRBJ2-7; a weak D match, TRBD1 (6 bases). Trimming left V 5 bases short and J 7 bases short, with 12 bases between. The CDR3 is 12 residues long. Looked up from germline, CDR1 is MNHNY and CDR2 is SVGAGI (reference sequence). The CDR3 here is CASSDTGWEQYF. The CDR3 coding sequence is TGTGCCAGCAGTGACACAGGGTGGGAGCAGTACTTC.

This chain joins TRBV2 and TRBJ1-1; 12 bases map to TRBD1. V lost 6 bases, J lost 7 bases, and 6 bases stayed unmatched. This CDR3 comprises 14 residues. Germline-derived CDR1 and CDR2 are SNHLY and FYNNEI. CDR3 DNA: TGTGCCAGCAGCCGGGACAGGGGGCTGGGTGAAGCTTTCTTT. Protein sequence: CASSRDRGLGEAFF.

This chain connects TRBV27 to TRBJ1-6, with 8 bases identical to TRBD1. Germline CDR1 is MNHEY and CDR2 is SMNVEV (reference sequence). The CDR3 runs 14 residues. Losses at the gene ends were 0 bases for V and 9 bases for J; bases not matched to a gene: 1. CDR3 nucleotides: TGTGCCAGCAGTTTATCCGACAGGGGTTCACCCCTCCACTTT. Protein sequence: CASSLSDRGSPLHF.

The table lists this clone with a few counts. The chain couples TRBV4-1 to TRBJ1-2; D ambiguous. CDR1 is MGHRA, CDR2 YSYEKL, per germline. The CDR3 extends over 15 amino acids. V lost 0 bases to trimming and J lost 1 base, with 9 bases between them. CDR3 coding DNA: TGCGCCAGCAGCCAAGAGAACACTATTAACTATGGCTACACCTTC. Translation gives CASSQENTINYGYTF.

The chain uses TRBV6-5 and TRBJ2-5, with 13 bases aligning to TRBD2. V lost 9 bases, J lost 4 bases, and 2 bases stayed unmatched. This CDR3 comprises 13 residues. Germline lookup yields CDR1 MNHEY and CDR2 SVGAGI. The CDR3 protein is CASRLAGGETQYF. The CDR3 DNA sequence: TGTGCCAGTAGACTAGCGGGGGGAGAGACCCAGTACTTC.

This clone was seen only a few times. This chain uses TRBV2 with TRBJ2-5, with TRBD2 as a possible D gene (6 bases). CDR3 length: 15 amino acids. V gave up 2 bases and J gave up 5 bases, with 15 bases separating them. Germline V gene data show CDR1 as SNHLY and CDR2 as FYNNEI. As DNA, the CDR3 is TGTGCCAGCAGTGAATTGGAGGGAAACGGGGAGACCCAGTACTTC. It specifies CASSELEGNGETQYF.